This TCR beta chain was captured in a study of CD8 T cells in Susac syndrome. Trimming took 3 bases from V and 0 from J, leaving 9 bases between them. This CDR3 spans 14 amino acids. Germline V gives CDR1 MNHEY, CDR2 SVGAGI. RNA in amounts of about 0.45 to 1 ug was reverse transcribed with random hexamers. MiXCR, run by TCRdb on the immunoSEQ multiplex PCR reads, gives a single entry per CDR3 protein. The sample includes hundreds of thousands of distinct CDR3 sequences, roughly 93% of them seen just once. Negative isolation was applied to CD8+ and CD4+ T cells, and FACS enrichment was applied to TEMRA cells.

This TCR derives from a human donor with Susac syndrome. The gene calls are TRBV6-5 and TRBJ2-7; the D is unclear. The specimen was CD4+ T cells from PBMCs. Here the CDR3 reads CASSYSKNSYEQYF. The CDR3 DNA reads TGTGCCAGCAGTTATAGTAAAAACTCCTACGAGCAGTACTTC.